Below are 4 T cell receptor beta chains sequenced from a single sample in a study of T cells in Graves' hyperthyroidism and ophthalmopathy. There were TCR beta CDR3 regions amplified from RNA transcripts. A set of HTBI primers served as the primers for a first-round RT-PCR of the TCR CDR3. In TCRdb, the multiplex PCR reads were re-called with MiXCR into one record per CDR3 protein. The sample has approximately 430,000 distinct CDR3 sequences, around 15% seen once; the top ten hold about 13%. Sample: blood. These receptor sequences come from a man aged 18 to 30 with Graves' ophthalmopathy.

The chain links TRBV5-1 to TRBJ2-5, with D possibly matching TRBD2 (5 bases). The CDR3 runs 13 residues. Germline lookup yields CDR1 SGHRS and CDR2 YFSETQ. Trimming pared 4 bases from V and 0 bases from J, leaving 7 bases between. The CDR3: CASSNGNQETQYF. The CDR3 DNA reads TGCGCCAGCAGCAACGGGAACCAAGAGACCCAGTACTTC.

Worth noting for this clonotype: A read error may be the cause here, since a much bigger clone is one base away. The V call is TRBV27, the J call TRBJ1-6, with 10 bases that match TRBD1. The CDR3 extends over 15 amino acids. Germline values: CDR1 MNHEY, CDR2 SMNVEV (reference sequence). In nucleotides, the CDR3 is TGTGACAGCAGTTTAATCGGGACAGGGGCTTCACCCCTCCACTTT. Its translation is CDSSLIGTGASPLHF.

This clonotype was detected ten times or more. This chain connects TRBV6-4 to TRBJ2-3, with D unclear. The germline V gene has CDR1 MRHNA and CDR2 SNTAGT. This CDR3 has 13 amino acids. V was pared by 5 bases and J by 1 base, with 7 bases between. Here the CDR3 reads CASSYRGTDTQYF. The CDR3 DNA is TGTGCCAGCAGTTATCGAGGCACAGATACGCAGTATTTT.

The sample holds many counts of this clonotype. This CDR3 is CASSQEGADTQYF. DNA for the CDR3: TGCGCCAGCAGCCAAGAGGGGGCGGATACGCAGTATTTT. The chain uses TRBV4-1 and TRBJ2-3; a possible D gene is TRBD1 (6 bases). In germline, CDR1 is MGHRA, CDR2 YSYEKL. The CDR3 has 13 amino acids. Between the trimmed V and J ends, which lost 0 bases and 6 bases, there was a span of 7 bases.